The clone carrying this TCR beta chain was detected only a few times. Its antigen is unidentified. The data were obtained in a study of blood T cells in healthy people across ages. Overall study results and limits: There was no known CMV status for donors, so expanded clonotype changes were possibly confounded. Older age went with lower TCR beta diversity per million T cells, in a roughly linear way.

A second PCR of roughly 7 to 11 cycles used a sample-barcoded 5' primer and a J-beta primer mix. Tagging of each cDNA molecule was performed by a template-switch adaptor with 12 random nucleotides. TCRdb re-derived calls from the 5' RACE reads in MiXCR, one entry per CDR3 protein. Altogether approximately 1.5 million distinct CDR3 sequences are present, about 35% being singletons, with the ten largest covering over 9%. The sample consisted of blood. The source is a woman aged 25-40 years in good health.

DNA for the CDR3: TGTGCCAGCAGCCCAGTCGCGGACAGTTCGAAGACCCAGTACTTC. Translating it yields CASSPVADSSKTQYF. J is TRBJ2-5 and V is TRBV6-6; TRBD1 is a possible D gene (6 bases). The CDR3 consists of 15 residues. Trimming left V 6 bases short and J 6 bases short, with 20 bases between. The germline CDR1 and CDR2 sequences are MNHNY and SVGAGI (reference sequence).